A selection of T cell receptor beta chains follows, all from one sample in a study of T cell changes during pregnancy in multiple sclerosis. Using immunoSEQ multiplex PCR, the repertoire was profiled, and TCRdb retains in-frame clones only, with some absent. The data contain 45,000 to 60,000 clones, roughly nine tenths of them singletons. The sequences come from CD4+ T cells from peripheral blood mononuclear cells, collected in the second trimester of pregnancy. Receptors originate from a female donor with multiple sclerosis, enrolled in a pregnancy study. The CDR3 runs from the conserved cysteine through the conserved F or W. Fields, in order: J gene, clone size, V gene, D gene, CDR3 DNA, CDR3 protein. A D gene is named only where the DNA matches it firmly. The size of a clone is reported for some rows only, either as once, few or many, or as a class for expanded clones.

TRBJ2-3 | . | TRBV7-8 | TRBD2 | TGTGCCAGCAGCTACCTTAGCGGGGTTAGCACAGATACGCAGTATTTT | CASSYLSGVSTDTQYF
TRBJ1-5 | . | TRBV6-1 | TRBD1 | TGTGCCAGCAGGGGAGTTACAGGGGCCAATCAGCCCCAGCATTTT | CASRGVTGANQPQHF
TRBJ1-1 | . | TRBV5-6 | . | TGTGCCAGCAGCTTGATCCCGCGGGATAAAGCTTTCTTT | CASSLIPRDKAFF
TRBJ2-5 | once | TRBV27 | . | TGTGCCAGCACCCCGGCAGGGAGGGAGACCCAGTACTTC | CASTPAGRETQYF
TRBJ1-1 | . | TRBV18 | . | TGTGCCAGCTCACCTCAACCGCCGATAGGGGGCACTGAAGCTTTCTTT | CASSPQPPIGGTEAFF
TRBJ2-3 | . | TRBV5-1 | TRBD1 | TGCGCCAGCAGCAGCTGGACAGGGAATGTTTTGAAGACAGATACGCAGTATTTT | CASSSWTGNVLKTDTQYF
TRBJ2-1 | . | TRBV10-1 | TRBD2 | TGCGCCAGCAGTCCGCATCTAGCGGGAGGGAACAATGAGCAGTTCTTC | CASSPHLAGGNNEQFF
TRBJ2-1 | . | TRBV5-1 | TRBD1 | TGCGCCAGCAGCTTGGAGGGGGCGGGTTACAATGAGCAGTTCTTC | CASSLEGAGYNEQFF
TRBJ2-5 | . | TRBV11-2 | TRBD2 | TGTGCCAGCAGCCACTTTGGCGGGGGTTACCAAGAGACCCAGTACTTC | CASSHFGGGYQETQYF
TRBJ1-5 | . | TRBV30 | . | TGTGCCTGGAGTGTACCTACCGCTAGCAATCAGCCCCAGCATTTT | CAWSVPTASNQPQHF